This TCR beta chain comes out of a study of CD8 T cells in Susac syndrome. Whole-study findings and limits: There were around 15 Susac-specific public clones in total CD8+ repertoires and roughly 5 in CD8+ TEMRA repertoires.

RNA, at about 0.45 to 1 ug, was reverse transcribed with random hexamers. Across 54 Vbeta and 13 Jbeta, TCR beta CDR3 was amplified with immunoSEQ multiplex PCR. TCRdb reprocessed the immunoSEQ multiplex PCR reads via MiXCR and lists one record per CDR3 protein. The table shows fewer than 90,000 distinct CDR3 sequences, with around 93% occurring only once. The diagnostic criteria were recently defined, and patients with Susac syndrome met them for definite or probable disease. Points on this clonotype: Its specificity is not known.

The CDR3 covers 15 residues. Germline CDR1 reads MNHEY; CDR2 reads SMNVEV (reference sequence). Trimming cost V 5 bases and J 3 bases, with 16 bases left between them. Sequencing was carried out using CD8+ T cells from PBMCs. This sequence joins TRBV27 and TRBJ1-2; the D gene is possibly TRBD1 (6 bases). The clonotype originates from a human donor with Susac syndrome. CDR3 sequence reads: CASSLRQASHYGYTF. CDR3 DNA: TGTGCCAGCAGTCTAAGACAGGCCTCCCACTATGGCTACACCTTC.